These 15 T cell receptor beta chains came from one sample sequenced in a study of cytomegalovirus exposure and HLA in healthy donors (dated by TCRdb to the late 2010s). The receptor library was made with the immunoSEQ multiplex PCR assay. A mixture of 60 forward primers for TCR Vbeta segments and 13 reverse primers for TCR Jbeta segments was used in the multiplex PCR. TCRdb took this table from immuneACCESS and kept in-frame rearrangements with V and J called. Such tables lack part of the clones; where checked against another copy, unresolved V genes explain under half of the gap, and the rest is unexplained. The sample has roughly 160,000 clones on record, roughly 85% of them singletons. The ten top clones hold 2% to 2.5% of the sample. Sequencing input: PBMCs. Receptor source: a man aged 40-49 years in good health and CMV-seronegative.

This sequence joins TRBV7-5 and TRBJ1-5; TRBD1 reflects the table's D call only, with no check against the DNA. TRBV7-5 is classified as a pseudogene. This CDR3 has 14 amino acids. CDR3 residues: CARSLFHGNQPQHF. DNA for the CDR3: TGTGCCAGAAGCTTATTCCATGGCAATCAGCCCCAGCATTTT.

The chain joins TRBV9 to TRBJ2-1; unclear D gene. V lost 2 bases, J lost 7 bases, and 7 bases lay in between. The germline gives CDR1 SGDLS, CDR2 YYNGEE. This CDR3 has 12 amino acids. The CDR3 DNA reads TGTGCCAGCAGCGTTTCCGGGAATGAGCAGTTCTTC. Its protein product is CASSVSGNEQFF.

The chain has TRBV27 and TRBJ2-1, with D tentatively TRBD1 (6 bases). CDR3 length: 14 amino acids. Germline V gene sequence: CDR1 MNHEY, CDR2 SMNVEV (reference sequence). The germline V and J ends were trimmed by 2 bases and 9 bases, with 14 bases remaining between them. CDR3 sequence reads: CASSLGGAEAEQFF. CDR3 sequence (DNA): TGTGCCAGCAGTTTAGGGGGCGCGGAGGCTGAGCAGTTCTTC.

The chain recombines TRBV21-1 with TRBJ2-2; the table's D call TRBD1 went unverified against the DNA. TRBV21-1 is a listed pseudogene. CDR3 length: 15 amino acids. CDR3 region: CASSSRDREGGELFF. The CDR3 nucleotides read TGTGCCAGCAGCTCTCGGGACAGGGAGGGCGGGGAGCTGTTTTTT.

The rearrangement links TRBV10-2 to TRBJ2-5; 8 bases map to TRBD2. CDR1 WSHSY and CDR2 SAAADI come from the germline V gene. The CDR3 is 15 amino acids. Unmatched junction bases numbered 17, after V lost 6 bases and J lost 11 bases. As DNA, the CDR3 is TGCGCCAGCAGAGACGGGAACGGGAGGGTGAGGGAGCAGTACTTC. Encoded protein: CASRDGNGRVREQYF.

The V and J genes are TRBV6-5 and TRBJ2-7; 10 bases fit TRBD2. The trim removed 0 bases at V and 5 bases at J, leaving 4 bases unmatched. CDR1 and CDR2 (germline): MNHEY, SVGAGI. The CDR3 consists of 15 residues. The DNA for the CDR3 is TGTGCCAGCAGTTACTCCCCAGCGGGAGGGGACGAGCAGTACTTC. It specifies CASSYSPAGGDEQYF.

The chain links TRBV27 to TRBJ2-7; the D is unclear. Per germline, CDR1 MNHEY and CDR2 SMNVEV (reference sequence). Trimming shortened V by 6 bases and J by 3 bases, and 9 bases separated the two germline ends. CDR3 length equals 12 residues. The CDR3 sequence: CASSDMGYEQYF. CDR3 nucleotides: TGTGCCAGCAGCGACATGGGCTACGAGCAGTACTTC.

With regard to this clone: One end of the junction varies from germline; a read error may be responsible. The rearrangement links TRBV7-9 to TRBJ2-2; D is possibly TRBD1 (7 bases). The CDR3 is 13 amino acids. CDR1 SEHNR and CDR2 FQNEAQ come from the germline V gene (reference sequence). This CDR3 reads CSSSPGGPGELFF. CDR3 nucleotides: TGTTCCAGCAGCCCAGGGGGGCCCGGGGAGCTGTTTTTT.

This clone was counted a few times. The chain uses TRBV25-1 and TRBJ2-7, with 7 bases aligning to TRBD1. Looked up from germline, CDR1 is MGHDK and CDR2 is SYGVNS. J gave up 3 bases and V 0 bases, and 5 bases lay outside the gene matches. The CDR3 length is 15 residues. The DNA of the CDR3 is TGTGCCAGCAGTGAATACAGGGGGATCAACTACGAGCAGTACTTC. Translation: CASSEYRGINYEQYF.

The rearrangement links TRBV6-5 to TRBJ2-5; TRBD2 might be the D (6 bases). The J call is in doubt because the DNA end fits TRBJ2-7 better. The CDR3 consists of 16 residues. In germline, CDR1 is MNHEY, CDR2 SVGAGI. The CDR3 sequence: CASSYSRLLAPTEQYF. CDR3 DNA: TGTGCCAGCAGTTACTCGAGGTTACTAGCCCCGACCGAGCAGTACTTC.

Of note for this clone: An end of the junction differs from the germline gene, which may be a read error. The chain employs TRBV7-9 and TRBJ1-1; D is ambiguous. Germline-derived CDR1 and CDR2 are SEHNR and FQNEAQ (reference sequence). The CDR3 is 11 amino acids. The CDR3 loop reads CSSSIITEAFF. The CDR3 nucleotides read TGTTCCAGCAGCATCATCACTGAAGCTTTCTTT.

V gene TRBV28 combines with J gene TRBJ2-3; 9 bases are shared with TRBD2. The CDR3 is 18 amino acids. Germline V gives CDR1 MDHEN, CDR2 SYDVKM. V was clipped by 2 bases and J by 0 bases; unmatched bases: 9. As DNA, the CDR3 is TGTGCCAGCAGTTTAGGGTCCTTAGCGGGAGTCAGCACAGATACGCAGTATTTT. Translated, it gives CASSLGSLAGVSTDTQYF.

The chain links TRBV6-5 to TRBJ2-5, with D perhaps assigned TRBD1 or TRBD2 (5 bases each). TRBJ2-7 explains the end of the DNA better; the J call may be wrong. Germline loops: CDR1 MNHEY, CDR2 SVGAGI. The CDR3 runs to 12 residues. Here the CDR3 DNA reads TGTGCCAGCAGTTACTCTGGGGGCGAGCAGTACTTC. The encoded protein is CASSYSGGEQYF.

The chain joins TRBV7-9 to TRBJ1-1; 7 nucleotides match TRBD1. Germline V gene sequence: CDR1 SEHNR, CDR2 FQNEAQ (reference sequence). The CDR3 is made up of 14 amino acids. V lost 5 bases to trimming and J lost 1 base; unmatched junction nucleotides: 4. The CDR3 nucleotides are TGTGCCAGCAGCGACAGGGCCTCGAACACTGAAGCTTTCTTT. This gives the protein CASSDRASNTEAFF.

CDR3 sequence reads: CASSFRAGTSGIGGETQYF. For the CDR3, the DNA is TGTGCCAGCAGCTTCCGAGCCGGGACTAGCGGGATAGGTGGAGAGACCCAGTACTTC. The J gene is TRBJ2-5, the V gene TRBV13, with 13 bases that match TRBD2. This CDR3 has 19 amino acids. Germline loops: CDR1 PRHDT, CDR2 FYEKMQ (reference sequence). V gave up 3 bases and J gave up 4 bases; unmatched junction bases: 14.